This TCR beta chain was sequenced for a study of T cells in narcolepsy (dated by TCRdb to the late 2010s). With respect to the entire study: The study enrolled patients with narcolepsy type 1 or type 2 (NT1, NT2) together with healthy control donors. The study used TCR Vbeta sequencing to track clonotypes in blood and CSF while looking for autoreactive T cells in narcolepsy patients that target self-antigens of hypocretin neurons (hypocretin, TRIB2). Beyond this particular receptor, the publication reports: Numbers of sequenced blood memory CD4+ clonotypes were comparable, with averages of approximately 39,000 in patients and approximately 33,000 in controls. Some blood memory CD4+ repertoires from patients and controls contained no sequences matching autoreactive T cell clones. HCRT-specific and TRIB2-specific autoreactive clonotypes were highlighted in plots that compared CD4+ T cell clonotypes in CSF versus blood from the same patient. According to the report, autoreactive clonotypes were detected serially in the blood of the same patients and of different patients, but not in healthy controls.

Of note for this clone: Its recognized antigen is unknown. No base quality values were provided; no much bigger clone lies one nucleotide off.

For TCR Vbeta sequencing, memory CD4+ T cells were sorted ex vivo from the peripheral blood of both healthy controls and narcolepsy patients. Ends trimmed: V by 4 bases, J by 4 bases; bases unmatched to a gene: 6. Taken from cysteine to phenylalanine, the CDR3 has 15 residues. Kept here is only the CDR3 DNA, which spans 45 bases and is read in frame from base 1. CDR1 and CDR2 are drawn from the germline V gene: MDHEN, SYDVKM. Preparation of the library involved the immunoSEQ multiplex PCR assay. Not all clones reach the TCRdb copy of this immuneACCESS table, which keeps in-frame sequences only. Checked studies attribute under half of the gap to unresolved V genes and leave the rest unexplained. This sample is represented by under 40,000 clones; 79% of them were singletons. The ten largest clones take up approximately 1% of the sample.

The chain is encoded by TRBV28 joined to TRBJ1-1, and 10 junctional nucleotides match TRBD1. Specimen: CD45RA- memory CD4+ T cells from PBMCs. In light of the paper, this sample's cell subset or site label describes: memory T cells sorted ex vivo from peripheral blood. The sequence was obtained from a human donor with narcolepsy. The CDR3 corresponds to CASSSLTGGGTEAFF. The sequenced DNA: TGTGCCAGCAGTTCCCTGACAGGGGGCGGCACTGAAGCTTTCTTT.